The 24 T cell receptor beta chains in this list originate from one sample, sequenced in a study of Ad26.COV2.S vaccination and SARS-CoV-2 variants. Treatment described: some 19 received Ad26.COV2.S at low or high dose, single or two shots; roughly five received placebo; per-sample allocation not given. Each sample was drawn 63 days after the first injection (of vaccine or placebo). The repertoire was sequenced with immunoSEQ multiplex PCR; TCRdb's copy has only in-frame clones and lacks some. Counted here are around 310,000 clones, approximately 87% occurring once; the ten biggest clones make up approximately 5%. The sequences come from peripheral blood, collected in a trial of Ad26.COV2.S vaccine versus placebo. These receptors were taken from a person aged 18 to 65 who received the Ad26.COV2.S COVID-19 vaccine or a placebo.

V and J are TRBV10-3 and TRBJ1-1; 10 bases are a match to TRBD1. The CDR3 loop spans 20 amino acids. Looked up from germline, CDR1 is ENHRY and CDR2 is SYGVKD. The J segment lost 2 bases and the V segment lost 2 bases, leaving 17 bases of the junction unmatched. CDR3 bases: TGTGCCATCAGTGAGCCTCGGTTGGGGTCGGGACAGGGGTTTAACACTGAAGCTTTCTTT. Translating it yields CAISEPRLGSGQGFNTEAFF.

The rearrangement joins TRBV25-1 to TRBJ1-2; the match to TRBD1 covers 9 bases. The junction had 4 bases not matched to a gene; V was cut back by 1 base and J by 4 bases. Germline lookup yields CDR1 MGHDK and CDR2 SYGVNS. This CDR3 has 15 amino acids. The CDR3 region is CASSELNRGPYGYTF. The CDR3 nucleotides are TGTGCCAGCAGTGAATTAAACAGGGGGCCCTATGGCTACACCTTC.

This rearrangement joins TRBV10-3 to TRBJ2-3; no firm D call. The CDR3 length is 13 residues. The germline V and J ends were trimmed by 3 bases and 2 bases, with 6 bases remaining between them. From germline, CDR1 is ENHRY and CDR2 SYGVKD. DNA of the CDR3: TGTGCCATCAGTGAACCATTCACAGATACGCAGTATTTT. Translating it yields CAISEPFTDTQYF.

In its sample, this clone was seen a few times. V gene TRBV4-2 combines with J gene TRBJ2-6; no definite D call. The length of the CDR3 is 15 residues. The V gene's germline CDR1 is LGHNA and CDR2 YNFKEQ. Trimming shortened V by 3 bases and J by 0 bases, and 6 bases separated the two germline ends. The CDR3 DNA sequence: TGTGCCAGCAGCCATGGGCTCTCTGGGGCCAACGTCCTGACTTTC. This sequence encodes CASSHGLSGANVLTF.

The chain uses TRBV7-9 and TRBJ2-3; D possibly corresponds to TRBD1 (5 bases). Germline V gives CDR1 SEHNR, CDR2 FQNEAQ (reference sequence). The length of the CDR3 is 16 residues. The ends were cut back, 4 bases at V and 0 bases at J, with 14 bases in the middle. The DNA of the CDR3 is TGTGCCAGCAGCTCCAACCAGGGCAGGAGCACAGATACGCAGTATTTT. As protein: CASSSNQGRSTDTQYF.

J is TRBJ1-1 and V is TRBV30; the D gene is possibly TRBD1 (5 bases). Per the germline V gene, CDR1 is GTSNPN and CDR2 is SVGIG (reference sequence). Trimming left V 1 base short and J 6 bases short, with 9 bases between. The CDR3 is 12 amino acids. The CDR3 loop reads CAWSGQSPEAFF. CDR3 coding DNA: TGTGCCTGGAGTGGACAGTCCCCTGAAGCTTTCTTT.

The chain joins TRBV6-1 to TRBJ2-7, with D possibly matching TRBD2 (6 bases). This CDR3 has 17 residues. V was trimmed by 0 bases and J by 1 base, leaving 16 bases between them. Germline V gene sequence: CDR1 MNHNS, CDR2 SASEGT. CDR3: CASSEALAPGRSYEQYF. The CDR3 nucleotides are TGTGCCAGCAGTGAAGCGCTGGCGCCAGGGAGGTCCTACGAGCAGTACTTC.

The rearrangement uses TRBV28 and TRBJ1-2, with D tentatively TRBD1 (5 bases). This CDR3 has 14 amino acids. Germline CDR1 MDHEN, CDR2 SYDVKM. The V and J ends lost 5 bases and 8 bases respectively, with 18 bases between them. CDR3 sequence: CASSMPGLEPGYTF. CDR3 sequence (DNA): TGTGCCAGCAGTATGCCGGGACTAGAGCCCGGCTACACCTTC.

The chain joins TRBV5-6 to TRBJ2-6; TRBD1 aligns across 8 bases. Trimming at V came to 0 bases and at J to 0 bases, leaving 8 bases not matched to a gene. CDR3 length: 19 residues. Germline V lookup: CDR1 SGHDT, CDR2 YYEEEE. The CDR3, as DNA: TGTGCCAGCAGCTTGGGGGTCACCAGGGGGCCCTCTGGGGCCAACGTCCTGACTTTC. It encodes CASSLGVTRGPSGANVLTF.

The chain couples TRBV6-5 to TRBJ1-2; D perhaps matches TRBD1 (5 bases). Trimming took off 6 bases at V and 4 bases at J, with 12 bases between the two ends. The V gene's germline CDR1 is MNHEY and CDR2 SVGAGI. The CDR3 covers 13 residues. For the CDR3, the DNA is TGTGCCAGCAGACAGACAGCCTCCTATGGCTACACCTTC. Its protein is CASRQTASYGYTF.

The rearrangement uses TRBV6-2 or TRBV6-3 and TRBJ2-1; TRBD2 matches at 14 bases. The CDR3 has 15 residues. The trim removed 5 bases at V and 9 bases at J, leaving 6 bases unmatched. Per the germline V gene, CDR1 is MNHEY and CDR2 is SVGEGT. The CDR3 DNA follows: TGTGCCAGCAGTACTTGGACTAGCGGGGGGAGTGAGCAGTTCTTC. It yields the protein CASSTWTSGGSEQFF.

The rearrangement uses TRBV7-6 and TRBJ2-3; a possible D gene is TRBD2 (6 bases). Germline V CDR1 and CDR2: SGHVS, FNYEAQ. V gave up 5 bases and J gave up 0 bases, with 15 bases separating them. This CDR3 contains 16 residues. CDR3: CASSASRSGSTDTQYF. The CDR3 nucleotides read TGTGCCAGCAGCGCCTCGCGGAGCGGGAGCACAGATACGCAGTATTTT.

The V call is TRBV27, the J call TRBJ1-2, with D maybe TRBD1 (6 bases). This CDR3 comprises 12 residues. Trimming shortened V by 5 bases and J by 8 bases, and 12 bases separated the two germline ends. Germline V lookup: CDR1 MNHEY, CDR2 SMNVEV (reference sequence). CDR3: CASSDLQGGYTF. The CDR3 DNA sequence: TGTGCCAGCAGTGACTTACAGGGCGGCTACACCTTC.

In DNA, the CDR3 is TGTGCCAGCAGCCAAGAACGGCTGGTCGTGGGGGGGGACACTGAAGCTTTCTTT. Residues: CASSQERLVVGGDTEAFF. V and J are TRBV4-2 and TRBJ1-1; D may be TRBD1 (5 bases). CDR3 length: 18 amino acids. The V gene's germline CDR1 is LGHNA and CDR2 YNFKEQ. With 0 bases removed from V and 3 bases from J, the gap between germline ends came to 20 bases.

The rearrangement joins TRBV12-3 or TRBV12-4 to TRBJ1-2; possible D gene TRBD1, 5 bases. This CDR3 is 13 amino acids long. V gave up 5 bases and J gave up 5 bases, with 12 bases separating them. The CDR3 bases are TGTGCCAGCAGTGGGGCCCAGCTATATGGCTACACCTTC. Its translation: CASSGAQLYGYTF.

The gene calls are TRBV10-3 and TRBJ2-1, with TRBD2 matching 9 bases. Unmatched junction bases numbered 10, after V lost 3 bases and J lost 7 bases. The CDR3 totals 16 residues. Germline CDR1 ENHRY, CDR2 SYGVKD. The CDR3 nucleotides read TGTGCCATCAGTGATAGGGCGGGAGGGCCGAATAATGAGCAGTTCTTC. As protein: CAISDRAGGPNNEQFF.

The rearrangement uses TRBV19 and TRBJ2-7, with 8 nucleotides matching TRBD1. This CDR3 has 14 amino acids. Per the germline V gene, CDR1 is LNHDA and CDR2 is SQIVND (reference sequence). Unmatched junction bases numbered 6, after V lost 6 bases and J lost 2 bases. This chain's CDR3 is CASRKGQGTYEQYF. The DNA for the CDR3 is TGTGCCAGTAGAAAAGGACAGGGTACCTACGAGCAGTACTTC.

The chain is built from TRBV18 and TRBJ2-1; D possibly corresponds to TRBD1 (5 bases). V lost 3 bases and J 3 bases, leaving 15 bases between the germline ends. The CDR3 spans 16 residues. CDR1 is KGHSH, CDR2 LQKENI, per germline. The CDR3 nucleotides read TGTGCCAGCTCACCCCCGTCAGGGTTTGACTACAATGAGCAGTTCTTC. It codes for CASSPPSGFDYNEQFF.

This clone was seen more than once but under ten times. V gene TRBV5-4 combines with J gene TRBJ2-7; 9 bases line up with TRBD2. This CDR3 spans 15 amino acids. The V and J ends lost 5 bases and 5 bases, in that order; junction bases with no gene match: 11. Per the germline V gene, CDR1 is SGHNT and CDR2 is YYREEE (reference sequence). In DNA form, the CDR3 reads TGTGCCAGCAGACAGGAGGCTAGCGGGGTTCACGAGCAGTACTTC. Translation: CASRQEASGVHEQYF.

The chain links TRBV19 to TRBJ1-6; the D gene is possibly TRBD1 (6 bases). The CDR3 extends over 12 amino acids. V lost 5 bases and J lost 12, with 11 bases in between. Germline assignment: CDR1 LNHDA and CDR2 SQIVND (reference sequence). CDR3 sequence reads: CASSPPDRPLHF. The CDR3 DNA sequence: TGTGCCAGTAGTCCGCCGGACAGACCCCTCCACTTT.

V is TRBV6-1 and J is TRBJ2-7; TRBD2 might be the D (6 bases). This CDR3 has 15 residues. Germline assignment: CDR1 MNHNS and CDR2 SASEGT. Deletions cut 2 bases from V and 2 bases from J, with 13 bases between. Written as DNA, the CDR3 is TGTGCCAGCAGTGAATCGGAAGCGGGTACCTACGAGCAGTACTTC. Encoded protein: CASSESEAGTYEQYF.

The chain carries TRBV6-5 and TRBJ2-7; D remains unclear. The CDR3 is 13 residues long. CDR1 is MNHEY and CDR2 is SVGAGI in the germline V gene. Trimming pared 0 bases from V and 3 bases from J, leaving 6 bases between. The chain's CDR3 is CASSYSISYEQYF. In DNA, the CDR3 is TGTGCCAGCAGTTACTCGATCAGCTACGAGCAGTACTTC.

The J gene is TRBJ2-2, the V gene TRBV7-8, with D possibly being TRBD1 (5 bases). Germline V lookup: CDR1 SGHVS, CDR2 FQNEAQ. Trimming took off 6 bases at V and 3 bases at J, with 14 bases between the two ends. The CDR3 consists of 15 residues. This CDR3 is CASRLMDTDTGELFF. DNA of the CDR3: TGTGCCAGCAGGTTAATGGACACAGACACCGGGGAGCTGTTTTTT.

The V call is TRBV5-6, the J call TRBJ2-7; TRBD1 matches at 10 bases. V trimming: 2 bases; J trimming: 4 bases; junction bases outside the gene matches: 6. CDR1 is SGHDT, CDR2 YYEEEE, per germline. This CDR3 has 15 amino acids. This chain's CDR3 is CASSFGDRGSYEQYF. Written as DNA, the CDR3 is TGTGCCAGCAGCTTCGGGGACAGGGGCTCTTACGAGCAGTACTTC. The variable domain in full, completed from reference TRBV5-6 and TRBJ2-7, reads DAGVTQSPTHLIKTRGQQVTLRCSPKSGHDTVSWYQQALGQGPQFIFQYYEEEERQRGNFPDRFSGHQFPNYSSELNVNALLLGDSALYLCASSFGDRGSYEQYFGPGTRLTVT.